This is a list of T cell receptor beta chains from one sample in a study of blood T cell repertoires in COVID-19. Clones were sequenced by immunoSEQ multiplex PCR, and TCRdb holds only the in-frame ones, with some missing. The sample holds 350,000 to 450,000 clones, 85% seen once. The sample taken for sequencing was peripheral blood. These receptors were taken from a woman younger than 35 with acute or convalescent COVID-19. The CDR3 runs from the conserved cysteine through the conserved F or W. Part of the rows lack a size; the others show once, few, many or a class for expanded clones.

CDR3 protein: CASSLTTNYGYTF
J gene: TRBJ1-2
V gene: TRBV7-9
clone size: NA

CDR3 protein: CAWSSTRTSGGINIQYF
J gene: TRBJ2-4
V gene: TRBV30
clone size: NA

CDR3 protein: CASSSGRYGYTF
J gene: TRBJ1-2
V gene: TRBV6-5
clone size: NA

CDR3 protein: CASKGTEETQYF
J gene: TRBJ2-5
V gene: TRBV12-3/TRBV12-4
clone size: NA

CDR3 protein: CASSSNNQPQHF
J gene: TRBJ1-5
V gene: TRBV7-9
clone size: NA

CDR3 protein: CASGRAHNEQFF
J gene: TRBJ2-1
V gene: TRBV6-5
clone size: NA

CDR3 protein: CASSQEQGINEKLFF
J gene: TRBJ1-4
V gene: TRBV4-1
clone size: NA

CDR3 protein: CATGGLEAYYGYTF
J gene: TRBJ1-2
V gene: TRBV2
clone size: NA

CDR3 protein: CASSGTSTDTQYF
J gene: TRBJ2-3
V gene: TRBV5-1
clone size: NA

CDR3 protein: CASSHPNPARSYNEQFF
J gene: TRBJ2-1
V gene: TRBV14
clone size: NA

CDR3 protein: CSVDQLPGQGRETQYF
J gene: TRBJ2-5
V gene: TRBV29-1
clone size: NA

CDR3 protein: CASSVDLPGELFF
J gene: TRBJ2-2
V gene: TRBV9
clone size: NA

CDR3 protein: CSVGIQGPEQYF
J gene: TRBJ2-7
V gene: TRBV29-1
clone size: NA

CDR3 protein: CATGGADGSGELFF
J gene: TRBJ2-2
V gene: TRBV10-3
clone size: NA

CDR3 protein: CASRTGGSYEQYF
J gene: TRBJ2-7
V gene: TRBV6-5
clone size: few

CDR3 protein: CASRYLGSGGPRNEQFF
J gene: TRBJ2-1
V gene: TRBV28
clone size: NA

CDR3 protein: CATSEAGANYGYTF
J gene: TRBJ1-2
V gene: TRBV24-1
clone size: NA

CDR3 protein: CASSYFTGDSPLHF
J gene: TRBJ1-6
V gene: TRBV6-5
clone size: NA

CDR3 protein: CAISEFVTYEQYF
J gene: TRBJ2-7
V gene: TRBV10-3
clone size: NA

CDR3 protein: CASSQTQGGNEQYF
J gene: TRBJ2-7
V gene: TRBV3-1/TRBV3-2
clone size: NA

CDR3 protein: CASSPGRDQPQHF
J gene: TRBJ1-5
V gene: TRBV7-9
clone size: NA

CDR3 protein: CASSPGSAALTSTDTQYF
J gene: TRBJ2-3
V gene: TRBV19
clone size: NA

CDR3 protein: CASSASRTGGRTEAFF
J gene: TRBJ1-1
V gene: TRBV6-1
clone size: NA

CDR3 protein: CASVRDTEAFF
J gene: TRBJ1-1
V gene: TRBV2
clone size: once

CDR3 protein: CASSGREETQYF
J gene: TRBJ2-5
V gene: TRBV5-5
clone size: NA